Listed below are T cell receptor beta chains from one sample, sequenced in a study of yellow fever vaccine responses in identical twins. TCRdb re-derived calls from the RT-PCR reads in MiXCR, one entry per CDR3 protein. The data show approximately 2,500 distinct CDR3 sequences, with 81% seen just once and less than 3.5% held by the top ten. The sequencing used T cells from blood (PBMCs), unsorted or a sorted subset (not recorded which), collected before or after yellow fever vaccination (not recorded which). Receptors were obtained from a woman between 18 and 29 years old who received the yellow fever vaccine. The CDR3 runs from the conserved cysteine through the conserved F or W. Fields, in order: V gene, D gene, clone size, J gene, CDR3 protein, CDR3 DNA. D genes are given only for firm matches. For some rows the clone size is stated as once, few or many, or as a class when expanded; others skip it.

V: TRBV5-6
D: TRBD1
size: .
J: TRBJ1-4
CDR3: CASSGTDRAREKLFF
DNA: TGTGCCAGCAGCGGCACGGACAGGGCTCGGGAAAAACTGTTTTTT

V: TRBV11-1
D: .
size: .
J: TRBJ2-1
CDR3: CASSLGGPYNEQFF
DNA: TGTGCCAGCAGCTTAGGTGGGCCTTACAATGAGCAGTTCTTC

V: TRBV29-1
D: .
size: .
J: TRBJ2-1
CDR3: CSVNPLYNEQFF
DNA: TGCAGCGTTAATCCGCTTTACAATGAGCAGTTCTTC

V: TRBV4-1
D: .
size: .
J: TRBJ2-3
CDR3: CASSQAGPADTQYF
DNA: TGCGCCAGCAGCCAGGCGGGCCCCGCAGATACGCAGTATTTT

V: TRBV7-9
D: TRBD2
size: .
J: TRBJ2-7
CDR3: CASKGNSSGRAYEQYF
DNA: TGTGCCAGCAAGGGCAATAGTAGCGGGAGGGCCTACGAGCAGTACTTC

V: TRBV29-1
D: .
size: .
J: TRBJ2-4
CDR3: CSVEQAKNIQYF
DNA: TGCAGCGTTGAGCAAGCCAAAAACATTCAGTACTTC

V: TRBV10-3
D: .
size: .
J: TRBJ2-6
CDR3: CAITGTQLSGANVLTF
DNA: TGTGCCATCACGGGCACACAACTATCTGGGGCCAACGTCCTGACTTTC

V: TRBV6-4
D: TRBD1
size: .
J: TRBJ1-6
CDR3: CASAGTGVFSPLHF
DNA: TGTGCCAGCGCCGGGACAGGGGTGTTCTCACCCCTCCACTTT

V: TRBV4-1
D: .
size: .
J: TRBJ2-5
CDR3: CASSQDGDIQETQYF
DNA: TGCGCCAGCAGCCAAGATGGGGACATACAAGAGACCCAGTACTTC

V: TRBV2
D: TRBD1
size: .
J: TRBJ1-6
CDR3: CASSTTDRDSPLHF
DNA: TGTGCCAGCAGTACCACGGACAGGGACTCACCCCTCCACTTT

V: TRBV10-3
D: TRBD1
size: .
J: TRBJ1-1
CDR3: CAISETGANTEAFF
DNA: TGTGCCATCAGTGAAACAGGGGCGAACACTGAAGCTTTCTTT

V: TRBV12-3/TRBV12-4
D: .
size: .
J: TRBJ1-6
CDR3: CASSLSRDNSPLHF
DNA: TGTGCCAGCAGTTTAAGCAGAGATAATTCACCCCTCCACTTT

V: TRBV6-5
D: .
size: .
J: TRBJ1-1
CDR3: CASSFGDTEAFF
DNA: TGTGCCAGCAGTTTCGGGGACACTGAAGCTTTCTTT

V: TRBV2
D: .
size: .
J: TRBJ2-3
CDR3: CASSVWEDTQYF
DNA: TGTGCCAGCAGTGTCTGGGAAGATACGCAGTATTTT

V: TRBV24-1
D: .
size: .
J: TRBJ2-3
CDR3: CATSDSYQDTQYF
DNA: TGTGCCACCAGTGATAGCTATCAGGATACGCAGTATTTT

V: TRBV10-1
D: .
size: .
J: TRBJ1-4
CDR3: CASSESGGVNEKLFF
DNA: TGCGCCAGCAGTGAGTCGGGGGGAGTGAATGAAAAACTGTTTTTT

V: TRBV28
D: .
size: .
J: TRBJ2-7
CDR3: CASSFWAGLEQYF
DNA: TGTGCCAGCAGTTTTTGGGCAGGGCTCGAGCAGTACTTC

V: TRBV2
D: TRBD1
size: .
J: TRBJ1-2
CDR3: CASSEVQGVGGYTF
DNA: TGTGCCAGCAGTGAAGTTCAGGGGGTTGGCGGCTACACCTTC

V: TRBV10-3
D: .
size: .
J: TRBJ1-6
CDR3: CAIRTGTSPLHF
DNA: TGTGCCATCAGGACCGGGACATCACCCCTCCACTTT

V: TRBV11-1
D: .
size: .
J: TRBJ2-7
CDR3: CASSGRMTGDYEQYF
DNA: TGTGCCAGCAGTGGGAGAATGACGGGCGATTACGAGCAGTACTTC

V: TRBV13
D: TRBD2
size: few
J: TRBJ2-1
CDR3: CASRAGLALYNEQFF
DNA: TGTGCCAGCAGGGCGGGACTAGCACTCTACAATGAGCAGTTCTTC

V: TRBV5-1
D: TRBD1
size: few
J: TRBJ1-1
CDR3: CASNSRDRGTTEAFF
DNA: TGCGCCAGCAACTCTCGGGACAGGGGGACGACTGAAGCTTTCTTT

V: TRBV4-1
D: .
size: .
J: TRBJ2-3
CDR3: CASSQSEGDTQYF
DNA: TGCGCCAGCAGCCAAAGTGAGGGGGATACGCAGTATTTT

V: TRBV27
D: TRBD2
size: once
J: TRBJ2-7
CDR3: CASSFAGVPPYEQYF
DNA: TGTGCCAGCAGTTTTGCGGGGGTTCCGCCCTACGAGCAGTACTTC

V: TRBV6-1
D: TRBD1
size: .
J: TRBJ1-2
CDR3: CASRSGDRGLYGYTF
DNA: TGTGCCAGCAGATCCGGGGACAGGGGGCTCTATGGCTACACCTTC

V: TRBV18
D: .
size: once
J: TRBJ2-2
CDR3: CASSPGQNTGELFF
DNA: TGTGCCAGCTCACCGGGACAAAACACCGGGGAGCTGTTTTTT

V: TRBV11-1
D: TRBD1
size: .
J: TRBJ1-1
CDR3: CASRLGTATTPNTEAFF
DNA: TGTGCCAGCAGACTAGGGACAGCGACAACCCCGAACACTGAAGCTTTCTTT

V: TRBV12-5
D: .
size: .
J: TRBJ1-1
CDR3: CASGLGGMNTEAFF
DNA: TGTGCTAGTGGTTTGGGAGGCATGAACACTGAAGCTTTCTTT

V: TRBV2
D: TRBD1
size: .
J: TRBJ2-7
CDR3: CASSQGGQGNYEQYF
DNA: TGTGCCAGCAGTCAGGGGGGACAGGGGAACTACGAGCAGTACTTC

V: TRBV11-1
D: TRBD2
size: .
J: TRBJ2-1
CDR3: CASTPGGGRARGNEQFF
DNA: TGTGCCAGCACCCCCGGGGGCGGGAGGGCTCGAGGTAATGAGCAGTTCTTC

V: TRBV20-1
D: .
size: .
J: TRBJ2-5
CDR3: CSARVPGAETQYF
DNA: TGCAGTGCTAGAGTCCCGGGAGCGGAGACCCAGTACTTC

V: TRBV12-3/TRBV12-4
D: .
size: .
J: TRBJ1-2
CDR3: CASSLGVIGGYTF
DNA: TGTGCCAGCAGTTTAGGGGTAATCGGAGGCTACACCTTC

V: TRBV11-1
D: .
size: .
J: TRBJ2-1
CDR3: CASSSTNEQFF
DNA: TGTGCCAGCAGCTCCACAAATGAGCAGTTCTTC

V: TRBV5-1
D: .
size: .
J: TRBJ2-5
CDR3: CASSKGDALQETQYF
DNA: TGCGCCAGCAGCAAGGGGGACGCACTCCAAGAGACCCAGTACTTC

V: TRBV27
D: .
size: few
J: TRBJ2-3
CDR3: CASRDPGDTQYF
DNA: TGTGCCAGCAGAGACCCGGGGGATACGCAGTATTTT

V: TRBV25-1
D: .
size: .
J: TRBJ2-5
CDR3: CASSVTNRVRETQYF
DNA: TGTGCCAGCAGTGTAACTAACAGGGTACGGGAGACCCAGTACTTC

V: TRBV5-1
D: TRBD1
size: .
J: TRBJ2-2
CDR3: CASTRDSDTGELFF
DNA: TGCGCCAGCACCAGGGACAGTGACACCGGGGAGCTGTTTTTT

V: TRBV10-1
D: TRBD2
size: .
J: TRBJ2-7
CDR3: CASSESVVAGPPEQYF
DNA: TGCGCCAGCAGTGAGTCGGTGGTAGCGGGACCTCCCGAGCAGTACTTC

V: TRBV7-6
D: .
size: .
J: TRBJ2-3
CDR3: CASSSALGGSTDTQYF
DNA: TGTGCCAGCAGCTCTGCTCTAGGGGGTAGCACAGATACGCAGTATTTT

V: TRBV11-1
D: .
size: once
J: TRBJ1-2
CDR3: CASSLGIYGYTF
DNA: TGTGCCAGCAGCTTAGGGATCTATGGCTACACCTTC

V: TRBV20-1
D: .
size: .
J: TRBJ1-1
CDR3: CSAPGNTEAFF
DNA: TGCAGTGCTCCGGGGAACACTGAAGCTTTCTTT

V: TRBV29-1
D: .
size: .
J: TRBJ1-1
CDR3: CSVERQESTEAFF
DNA: TGCAGCGTCGAACGACAGGAAAGCACTGAAGCTTTCTTT

V: TRBV15
D: .
size: .
J: TRBJ2-3
CDR3: CATSRGLDTQYF
DNA: TGTGCCACCAGCAGAGGGCTGGATACGCAGTATTTT

V: TRBV25-1
D: .
size: .
J: TRBJ2-5
CDR3: CASSEGSQETQYF
DNA: TGTGCCAGCAGTGAGGGGTCCCAAGAGACCCAGTACTTC

V: TRBV11-1
D: .
size: .
J: TRBJ1-2
CDR3: CASSLVGRSSGYTF
DNA: TGTGCCAGCAGCTTAGTAGGCAGGTCCTCAGGCTACACCTTC

V: TRBV24-1
D: TRBD1
size: .
J: TRBJ2-7
CDR3: CAGDRGAYEQYF
DNA: TGTGCTGGGGACAGGGGTGCTTACGAGCAGTACTTC

V: TRBV2
D: TRBD2
size: .
J: TRBJ2-2
CDR3: CASSESRRGGTAGELFF
DNA: TGTGCCAGCAGCGAAAGTAGGAGGGGAGGGACGGCCGGGGAGCTGTTTTTT

V: TRBV5-4
D: TRBD1
size: .
J: TRBJ2-7
CDR3: CASSWGQGAGEQYF
DNA: TGTGCCAGCAGCTGGGGACAGGGGGCAGGCGAGCAGTACTTC

V: TRBV11-3
D: TRBD2
size: .
J: TRBJ2-1
CDR3: CASSSRTSGSSLNEQFF
DNA: TGTGCCAGCAGCTCTCGGACTAGCGGGAGTAGTTTGAATGAGCAGTTCTTC

V: TRBV7-9
D: TRBD1
size: .
J: TRBJ1-4
CDR3: CASSFPGQGFSEEKLFF
DNA: TGTGCCAGCAGCTTTCCGGGACAGGGATTTTCGGAAGAAAAACTGTTTTTT

V: TRBV18
D: TRBD1
size: .
J: TRBJ2-1
CDR3: CASSPGTGVYNEQFF
DNA: TGTGCCAGCTCACCCGGGACAGGGGTCTACAATGAGCAGTTCTTC

V: TRBV18
D: .
size: .
J: TRBJ2-7
CDR3: CASSPDGVDEQYF
DNA: TGTGCCAGCTCACCGGACGGGGTGGACGAGCAGTACTTC

V: TRBV18
D: TRBD1
size: .
J: TRBJ2-3
CDR3: CASSQGADTQYF
DNA: TGTGCCAGCTCACAGGGGGCTGATACGCAGTATTTT